This T cell receptor (beta chain) was recovered during a study of blood T cells in healthy people across ages. Germline V gene sequence: CDR1 SGHRS, CDR2 YFSETQ. Trimming at V came to 2 bases and at J to 2 bases, leaving 8 bases not matched to a gene. The CDR3 has 17 amino acids. There were healthy Caucasian individuals from Russia, aged roughly 6 to 100, serving as donors. Next came a second PCR, run for about 7 to 12 cycles, which used a sample-barcoded 5' primer along with a J-beta primer mix. A single record per CDR3 protein comes from TCRdb applying MiXCR to the 5' RACE reads. Altogether some 1.6 million distinct CDR3 sequences are present, about 31% being singletons, with the ten largest covering about 10%.

The sample consisted of blood. This TCR came from a woman in her 30s in good health. The chain joins TRBV5-1 to TRBJ2-3; 10 bases match TRBD2. DNA of the CDR3: TGCGCCAGCAGCTTAACCCCTAGCGGGGGAACCACAGATACGCAGTATTTT. This encodes CASSLTPSGGTTDTQYF.